This TCR beta chain was found in a study of CD8+CD57+ T cells in acquired aplastic anemia. Study at large: The sorted CD4+ and CD8+ cells yielded an average approximately 3.3 ug of DNA.

Study conclusions and caveats: CD8+ Simpson's diversity showed no significant patient-control difference. Both patients and controls carried the same twenty-nine CD8+ CDR3 sequences.

The CDR3 loop spans 14 amino acids. V was pared by 5 bases and J by 11 bases, with 15 bases of the junction left unmatched. CDR1 is DFQATT and CDR2 is SNEGSKA in the germline V gene (reference sequence). To note about this clonotype: The target antigen is unknown.

Investigators profiled TCR beta VDJ and CDR3 from genomic DNA template. Each CDR3 protein is one row after TCRdb ran MiXCR on the reads. The profile covers around 250,000 distinct CDR3 sequences, with approximately 55% appearing a single time and less than 9.5% taken by the ten largest. This receptor was identified in a human donor with severe aplastic anemia or a healthy control (not recorded which). The genes are TRBV20-1 and TRBJ2-3; 8 nucleotides agree with TRBD2. Sequencing was performed on sorted CD4+, CD8+, or CD8+CD57+ T cells (not recorded which) from PBMCs. The CDR3 region is CSALTGGAEGEQYF. CDR3 in DNA: TGCAGTGCTTTAACCGGGGGGGCCGAAGGTGAGCAGTATTTT.